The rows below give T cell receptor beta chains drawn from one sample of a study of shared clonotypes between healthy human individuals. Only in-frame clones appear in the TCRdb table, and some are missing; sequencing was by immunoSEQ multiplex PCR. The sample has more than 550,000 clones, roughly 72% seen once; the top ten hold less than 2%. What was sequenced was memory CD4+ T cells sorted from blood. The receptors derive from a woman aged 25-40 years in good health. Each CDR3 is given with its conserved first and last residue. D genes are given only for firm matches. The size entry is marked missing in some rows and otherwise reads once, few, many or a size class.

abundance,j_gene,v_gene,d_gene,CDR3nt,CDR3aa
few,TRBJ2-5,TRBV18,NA,TGTGCCAGCTCACCCTTCCAGGGGAATAAAGAGACCCAGTACTTC,CASSPFQGNKETQYF
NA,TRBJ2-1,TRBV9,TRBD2,TGTGCCAGCAGCGTAGGTGGGGCGGGAGGTAAAACCTACAATGAGCAGTTCTTC,CASSVGGAGGKTYNEQFF
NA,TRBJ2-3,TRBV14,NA,TGTGCCAGCAGCGACCGGCTAGCGAGCACAGATACGCAGTATTTT,CASSDRLASTDTQYF
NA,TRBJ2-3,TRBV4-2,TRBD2,TGTGCCAGCAGCCAAGGACTAGCGGGAGGGAGGGCAGATACGCAGTATTTT,CASSQGLAGGRADTQYF
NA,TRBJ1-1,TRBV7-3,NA,TGTGCCAGCAGCTATTTGACGAACACTGAAGCTTTCTTT,CASSYLTNTEAFF
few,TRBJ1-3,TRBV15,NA,TGTGCCACCAGCAGAGATTATGGCAGGGTCAACACCATATATTTT,CATSRDYGRVNTIYF
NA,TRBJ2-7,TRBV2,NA,TGTGCCAGCAGTCTTCAGATTTCCTACGAGCAGTACTTC,CASSLQISYEQYF
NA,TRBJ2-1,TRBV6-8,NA,TGTGCCAGCGACCGGGACGGGCTACGTCTGAAGCAGTTCTTC,CASDRDGLRLKQFF
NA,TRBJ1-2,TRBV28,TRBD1,TGTGCCAGCAGCCCTGACAGGGTTTATGGCTACACCTTC,CASSPDRVYGYTF
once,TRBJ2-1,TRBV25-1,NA,TGTGCCAGCAGTGATGGGGGCCACCCCAAGCCCTACAATGAGCAGTTCTTC,CASSDGGHPKPYNEQFF
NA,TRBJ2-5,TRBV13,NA,TGTGCCAGCGAGAGTCGGGGTGGACGTGGGGAGACCCAGTACTTC,CASESRGGRGETQYF
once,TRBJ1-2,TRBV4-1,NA,TGCGCCAGCAGCCAAGGGTTTAGGGGTAACAGGTTGAGTGGCTATGGCTACACCTTC,CASSQGFRGNRLSGYGYTF
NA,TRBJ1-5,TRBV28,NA,TGTGCCAGCAGTTTAACCAGGGCGGGTAATCAGCCCCAGCATTTT,CASSLTRAGNQPQHF
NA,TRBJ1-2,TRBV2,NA,TGTGCCAGCAGCGTACGAGCGGGGTTCTATGGCTACACCTTC,CASSVRAGFYGYTF
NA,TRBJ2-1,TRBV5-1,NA,TGCGCCAGCAGCCCGTCTGCCTTGTACAATGAGCAGTTCTTC,CASSPSALYNEQFF
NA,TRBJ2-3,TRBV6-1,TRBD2,TGTGCCAGCAGCCGGACTAGCGGTTACACAGATACGCAGTATTTT,CASSRTSGYTDTQYF
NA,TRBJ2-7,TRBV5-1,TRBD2,TGCGCCAGCGGACCGACTAGCGGTGCTTACGAGCAGTACTTC,CASGPTSGAYEQYF
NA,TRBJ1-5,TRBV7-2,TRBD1,TGTGCCAGCAGCAAACAGGGGACGGGACAGCCCCAGCATTTT,CASSKQGTGQPQHF
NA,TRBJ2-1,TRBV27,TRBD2,TGTGCCTGCCACGGAGCGGGAGGGCCACGGAATGAGCAGTTCTTC,CACHGAGGPRNEQFF
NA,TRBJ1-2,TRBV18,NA,TGTGCCAGCTCACCACTTCGACAGATAAACTATGGCTACACCTTC,CASSPLRQINYGYTF
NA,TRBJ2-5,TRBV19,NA,TGTGCCAGTAGTAGAACCGGCTTGGAGACCCAGTACTTC,CASSRTGLETQYF
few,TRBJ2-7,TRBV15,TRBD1,TGTGCCACCAGCATACAGGGGCAGTCCTACGAGCAGTACTTC,CATSIQGQSYEQYF
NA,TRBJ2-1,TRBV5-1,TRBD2,TGCGCCAGCAGCTTATTACTAGCGGGGGGCAATGAGCAGTTCTTC,CASSLLLAGGNEQFF
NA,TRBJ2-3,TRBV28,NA,TGTGCCAGCAGTTTAAGCGGCGGGGATACGCAGTATTTT,CASSLSGGDTQYF
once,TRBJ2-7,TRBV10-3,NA,TGTGCCGCGACGGGGCAGGTTTCCGAGCAGTACTTC,CAATGQVSEQYF
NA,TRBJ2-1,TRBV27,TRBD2,TGTGCCAGCAGTTTGCGGGCGGGAGGGGCCTACAATGAGCAGTTCTTC,CASSLRAGGAYNEQFF
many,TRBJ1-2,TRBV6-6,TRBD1,TGTGCCAGCAGCCAGGGGGGGGGCTATGGCTACACCTTC,CASSQGGGYGYTF
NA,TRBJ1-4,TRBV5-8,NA,TGTGCCAGCAGCGCCCCAAACGGTGAAAAACTGTTTTTT,CASSAPNGEKLFF
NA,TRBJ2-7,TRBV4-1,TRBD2,TGCGCCAGCAGCCAAGTGGGAGTAGCGGGAGCCTACGAGCAGTACTTC,CASSQVGVAGAYEQYF
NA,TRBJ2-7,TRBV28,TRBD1,TGTGCCAGCAGTTTAGGACAGGGGATTTCCTACGAGCAGTACTTC,CASSLGQGISYEQYF
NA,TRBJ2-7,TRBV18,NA,TGTGCCAGCTCCTCAAGAGACGTATACGAGCAGTACTTC,CASSSRDVYEQYF
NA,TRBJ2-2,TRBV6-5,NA,TGTGCCAGCAGTTATCGGGGCACCGGGGAGCTGTTTTTT,CASSYRGTGELFF
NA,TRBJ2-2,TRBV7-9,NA,TGTGCCAGCAGCCAAACTAGCTTGGCCGGGGAGCTGTTTTTT,CASSQTSLAGELFF
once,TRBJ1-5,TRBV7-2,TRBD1,TGTGCCAGCAGCAAAACCGGACAGGGCAATCAGCCCCAGCATTTT,CASSKTGQGNQPQHF
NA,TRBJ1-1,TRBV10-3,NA,TGTGCCATCAGTGAGTCGAAAGGTATGAACACTGAAGCTTTCTTT,CAISESKGMNTEAFF
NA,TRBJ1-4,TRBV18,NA,TGTGCCAGCTCACCCTCTTACCATGAAAAACTGTTTTTT,CASSPSYHEKLFF
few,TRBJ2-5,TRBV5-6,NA,TGTGCCAGCAGCTTAACTCCCACCGCCGGGCGTACCCAGTACTTC,CASSLTPTAGRTQYF
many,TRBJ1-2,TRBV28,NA,TGTGCCAGCAGTTTGGGGGCGAATAACTATGGCTACACCTTC,CASSLGANNYGYTF
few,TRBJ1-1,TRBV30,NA,TGTGCCTGGGACAGGTTGAACACTGAAGCTTTCTTT,CAWDRLNTEAFF
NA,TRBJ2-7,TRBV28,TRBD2,TGTGCCAGCAGACCACCCTCCCAGCGGGAGGGGGCCTACGAGCAGTACTTC,CASRPPSQREGAYEQYF
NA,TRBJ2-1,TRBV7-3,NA,TGTGCCAGCAGCCGTCAGGTGGGCGGTATACCCCTCAATGAGCAGTTCTTC,CASSRQVGGIPLNEQFF
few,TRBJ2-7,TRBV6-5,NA,TGTGCCAGCAGAATGACAGGCCCCGGAGTCTACGAGCAGTACTTC,CASRMTGPGVYEQYF
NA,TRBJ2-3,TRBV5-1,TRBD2,TGCGCCAGCAGCGAATTAGCGGGAGGGCCAGGTGATACGCAGTATTTT,CASSELAGGPGDTQYF
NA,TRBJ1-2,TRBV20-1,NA,TGCAGTGCTACGTCAGACGGCTACACCTTC,CSATSDGYTF
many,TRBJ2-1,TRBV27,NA,TGTGCCAGCAGTTTATTGCGGGACGCCTACAATGAGCAGTTCTTC,CASSLLRDAYNEQFF
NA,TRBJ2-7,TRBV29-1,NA,TGCAGCGTTGAAACGGAGGAAACCTACGAGCAGTACTTC,CSVETEETYEQYF
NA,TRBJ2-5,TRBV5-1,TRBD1,TGCGCCAGCAGCTTGAAGGGGGCCATCCAAGAGACCCAGTACTTC,CASSLKGAIQETQYF
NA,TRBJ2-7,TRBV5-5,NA,TGTGCCAGCAGCTTGGCAATAGAACCTTACGAGCAGTACTTC,CASSLAIEPYEQYF
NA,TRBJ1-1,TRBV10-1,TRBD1,TGCGCCACGCGGACAGGGGGCATGAACACTGAAGCTTTCTTT,CATRTGGMNTEAFF
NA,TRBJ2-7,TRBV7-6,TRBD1,TGTGCCAGCAGCTTAGCTACGGAGAGATTTCTTAGGCCCGGGACAGGGGGAATCGAGCAGTACTTC,CASSLATERFLRPGTGGIEQYF
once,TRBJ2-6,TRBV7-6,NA,TGTGCCAGCACCGACCAACCCCAGGGATCGGGGGCCAACGTCCTGACTTTC,CASTDQPQGSGANVLTF
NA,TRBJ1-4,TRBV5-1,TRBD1,TGCGCCAGCAGCTTGGGACAGGGATATAATGAAAAACTGTTTTTT,CASSLGQGYNEKLFF
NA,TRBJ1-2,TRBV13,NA,TGTGCCAGCAGCTCCCCCCGATCAGGGAGGAGCTATGGCTACACCTTC,CASSSPRSGRSYGYTF
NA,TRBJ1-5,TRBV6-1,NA,TGTGCCAGCAGCCTAGGGGTAAGCGGCAATCAGCCCCAGCATTTT,CASSLGVSGNQPQHF